This TCR beta chain was identified during a study of post-analysis software for immune sequencing data. Study-wide background: Relapsing-remitting, secondary progressive and progressive-relapsing forms of multiple sclerosis all featured among disease courses.

In regard to this clonotype: Its antigen is undetermined.

The J segment lost 5 bases and the V segment lost 4 bases, leaving 12 bases of the junction unmatched. The CDR3 totals 16 residues. Germline CDR1 is DFQATT and CDR2 is SNEGSKA (reference sequence). Unique molecular identifiers were built into the TCR beta cDNA libraries. T cells, about 0.9 to 10 million of them, yielded roughly 550,000 cDNA molecules. TCRdb re-derived calls from the PCR reads in MiXCR, one entry per CDR3 protein. Of 400,000 to 500,000 distinct CDR3 sequences listed, 30% to 45% were seen once; the top ten hold 7.6%. General observations from the study: Patients had higher frequencies than controls of roughly five TRBV segments, including TRBV5-6, TRBV5-1 and TRBV20-1. The authors found that F measure strongly co-clustered same-batch samples. Among multiple sclerosis patients, normalized Chao1 diversity was significantly below that of controls.

J is TRBJ2-3 and V is TRBV20-1, with 10 nucleotides matching TRBD2. Sample: blood. The TCR originated in a girl aged 2 to 10 with multiple sclerosis. The CDR3 DNA reads as TGCAGTGCTACTGACTTTAGCGGGAGGCAGGGAGATACGCAGTATTTT. Translated, it gives CSATDFSGRQGDTQYF.